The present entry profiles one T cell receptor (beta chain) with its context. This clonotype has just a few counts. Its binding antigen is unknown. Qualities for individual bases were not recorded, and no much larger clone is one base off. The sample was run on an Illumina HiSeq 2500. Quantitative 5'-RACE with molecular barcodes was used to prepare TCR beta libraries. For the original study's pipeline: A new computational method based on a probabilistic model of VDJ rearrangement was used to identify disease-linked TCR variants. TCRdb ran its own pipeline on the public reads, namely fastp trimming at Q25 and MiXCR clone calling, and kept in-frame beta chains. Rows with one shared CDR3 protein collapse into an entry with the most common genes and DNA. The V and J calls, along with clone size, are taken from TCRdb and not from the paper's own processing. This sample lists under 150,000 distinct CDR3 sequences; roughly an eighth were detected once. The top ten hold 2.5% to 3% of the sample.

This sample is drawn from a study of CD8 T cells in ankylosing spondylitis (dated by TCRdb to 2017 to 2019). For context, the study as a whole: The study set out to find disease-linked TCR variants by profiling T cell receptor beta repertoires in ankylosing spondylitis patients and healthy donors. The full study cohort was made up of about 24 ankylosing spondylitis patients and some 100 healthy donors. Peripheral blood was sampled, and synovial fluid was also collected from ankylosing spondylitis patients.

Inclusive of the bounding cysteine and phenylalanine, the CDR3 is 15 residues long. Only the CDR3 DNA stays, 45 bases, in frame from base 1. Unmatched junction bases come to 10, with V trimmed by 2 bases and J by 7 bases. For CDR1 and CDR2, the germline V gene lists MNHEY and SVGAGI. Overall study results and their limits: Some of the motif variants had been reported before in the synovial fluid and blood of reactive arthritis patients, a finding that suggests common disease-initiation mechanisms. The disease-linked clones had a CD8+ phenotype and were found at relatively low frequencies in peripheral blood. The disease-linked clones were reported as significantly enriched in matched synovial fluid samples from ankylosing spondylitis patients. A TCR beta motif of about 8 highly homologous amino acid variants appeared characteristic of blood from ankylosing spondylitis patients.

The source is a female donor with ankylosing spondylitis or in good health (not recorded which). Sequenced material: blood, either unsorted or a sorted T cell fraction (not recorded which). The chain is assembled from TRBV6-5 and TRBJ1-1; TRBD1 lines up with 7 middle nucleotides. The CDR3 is CASSYTPDRVNEAFF. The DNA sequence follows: TGTGCCAGCAGTTACACCCCAGACAGGGTAAATGAAGCTTTCTTT.